A single sample gave rise to the 19 T cell receptor beta chains below, sequenced in a study of T-cell memory formation after mild COVID-19. TCRdb itself ran the 5' RACE reads through MiXCR, one entry per CDR3 protein. This table holds approximately 260,000 distinct CDR3 sequences, 15% to 20% found once. The sequenced sample was PBMCs or a T cell subset sorted from them (not recorded which). The receptors were gathered from a man aged 18 to 35 who had mild COVID-19 (a few samples of this study predate the infection). Cell type and time point are not known.

This clonotype showed up just a few times. The chain has TRBV12-3 or TRBV12-4 and TRBJ1-1; 7 bases are shared with TRBD1. The length of the CDR3 is 13 residues. With 5 bases clipped from V and 1 base from J, the junction kept 1 base outside the gene matches. CDR3 DNA: TGTGCCAGCAGTACAGGGGCGAACACTGAAGCTTTCTTT. It encodes CASSTGANTEAFF.

CDR3 sequence: CASSQDGGRSSYEQYF. The CDR3 DNA reads as TGTGCCAGCAGCCAAGATGGGGGAAGGAGCTCCTACGAGCAGTACTTC. The chain uses TRBV4-2 and TRBJ2-7; D is tentatively TRBD1 or TRBD2 (5 bases each). V lost 0 bases to trimming and J lost 0 bases, with 12 bases between them. Germline V CDR1 and CDR2: LGHNA, YNFKEQ. The CDR3 length is 16 residues.

This clonotype has a handful of counts. The rearrangement uses TRBV12-3 or TRBV12-4 and TRBJ2-7; 9 bases map to TRBD1. Trimming took 5 bases from V and 5 from J; bases not matched to a gene: 4. The CDR3 sequence is 13 residues long. The CDR3 reads CASSPQGANEQYF. CDR3 DNA: TGTGCCAGCAGTCCACAGGGGGCGAACGAGCAGTACTTC.

The gene calls are TRBV4-1 and TRBJ1-1, with D unresolved. The CDR3 is made up of 13 amino acids. V gave up 1 base and J gave up 4 bases, with 7 bases separating them. Germline V gene sequence: CDR1 MGHRA, CDR2 YSYEKL. The CDR3 region has the DNA TGCGCCAGCAGCCAAGGGTTCTTCACTGAAGCTTTCTTT. Translated: CASSQGFFTEAFF.

This clonotype occurred a few times. The chain employs TRBV29-1 and TRBJ1-1; D gene uncertain. With 4 bases removed from V and 7 bases from J, the gap between germline ends came to 10 bases. There are 11 residues in the CDR3. CDR1 is SQVTM and CDR2 is ANQGSEA in the germline V gene. CDR3 in amino acids: CSVGAPVEAFF. CDR3 coding DNA: TGCAGCGTTGGGGCACCCGTTGAAGCTTTCTTT. The full variable domain, rest sourced from reference TRBV29-1 and TRBJ1-1, is SAVISQKPSRDICQRGTSLTIQCQVDSQVTMMFWYRQQPGQSLTLIATANQGSEATYESGFVIDKFPISRPNLTFSTLTVSNMSPEDSSIYLCSVGAPVEAFFGQGTRLTVV.

The genes are TRBV10-3 and TRBJ1-3, with TRBD1 matching over 7 bases. The germline gives CDR1 ENHRY, CDR2 SYGVKD. This CDR3 has 16 residues. Trimming took 0 bases from V and 0 from J; bases not matched to a gene: 2. The CDR3 DNA sequence: TGTGCCATCAGTGAGTCCGACAGGGACTCTGGAAACACCATATATTTT. Protein sequence: CAISESDRDSGNTIYF.

The rearrangement uses TRBV19 and TRBJ1-1; D is undetermined. Germline V CDR1 and CDR2: LNHDA, SQIVND (reference sequence). The CDR3 is 12 amino acids. V lost 6 bases to trimming and J lost 1 base, with 6 bases between them. This CDR3 is CASRLGNTEAFF. CDR3 DNA: TGTGCCAGTAGACTAGGGAACACTGAAGCTTTCTTT.

A few counts support this clonotype. This rearrangement joins TRBV2 to TRBJ2-3; D gene ambiguous. V lost 8 bases to trimming and J lost 0 bases, with 3 bases between them. The germline CDR1 and CDR2 sequences are SNHLY and FYNNEI. The CDR3 loop spans 11 amino acids. CDR3 sequence (DNA): TGTGCCAGCGTCAGCACAGATACGCAGTATTTT. Its protein is CASVSTDTQYF. Filled out from reference TRBV2 and TRBJ2-3, the complete variable domain reads EPEVTQTPSHQVTQMGQEVILRCVPISNHLYFYWYRQILGQKVEFLVSFYNNEISEKSEIFDDQFSVERPDGSNFTLKIRSTKLEDSAMYFCASVSTDTQYFGPGTRLTVL.

The chain couples TRBV5-1 to TRBJ1-2; no clear D gene. The CDR3 is 12 residues long. V was pared by 1 base and J by 8 bases, with 9 bases between. The germline V gene has CDR1 SGHRS and CDR2 YFSETQ. DNA of the CDR3: TGCGCCAGCAGCTTGTCCGCCGAGGGCTACACCTTC. This encodes CASSLSAEGYTF.

This chain joins TRBV12-3 or TRBV12-4 and TRBJ2-3, with D unclear. The ends were cut back, 6 bases at V and 2 bases at J, with 12 bases in the middle. CDR3 length: 14 amino acids. DNA of the CDR3: TGTGCCAGCAGGCCCGCGGCATTCACAGATACGCAGTATTTT. This encodes CASRPAAFTDTQYF.

This clonotype was detected a few times. Here the CDR3 DNA reads TGTGCCACCCGACTAGCGGGGGGGCCGGATACGCAGTATTTT. This translates into CATRLAGGPDTQYF. This chain connects TRBV12-3 or TRBV12-4 to TRBJ2-3; 14 nucleotides align to TRBD2. The CDR3 consists of 14 residues. Unmatched junction bases numbered 6, after V lost 10 bases and J lost 6 bases.

This clonotype was observed a few times. The chain employs TRBV9 and TRBJ2-5; TRBD1 matches at 9 bases. V lost 3 bases to trimming and J lost 5 bases; unmatched junction nucleotides: 5. This CDR3 is 14 amino acids long. Germline CDR1 and CDR2: SGDLS and YYNGEE. This CDR3 reads CASSEDRGGETQYF. The CDR3 nucleotides are TGTGCCAGCAGCGAGGACAGGGGAGGGGAGACCCAGTACTTC.

V usage is TRBV6-2 or TRBV6-3 and J usage is TRBJ2-1; 14 bases line up with TRBD2. Germline CDR1 is MNHEY and CDR2 is SVGEGT. The CDR3 length is 16 residues. After removal of 2 bases from V and 7 bases from J, the junction contained 4 bases not matched to a gene. CDR3 region: CASSYRLAGGPNEQFF. In DNA form, the CDR3 reads TGTGCCAGCAGTTACAGACTAGCGGGGGGGCCGAATGAGCAGTTCTTC.

The J gene is TRBJ2-2, the V gene TRBV12-3 or TRBV12-4; 7 nucleotides agree with TRBD2. The CDR3 sequence is 15 residues long. The V and J ends lost 7 bases and 6 bases, in that order; junction bases with no gene match: 11. CDR3 nucleotides: TGTGCCAGCACCCGGGGACTACCGAGGGCCGGGGAGCTGTTTTTT. Amino acids: CASTRGLPRAGELFF.

The chain couples TRBV9 to TRBJ2-1; the D is unclear. Between the trimmed V and J ends, which lost 4 bases and 2 bases, there was a span of 13 bases. The length of the CDR3 is 15 residues. Germline V gives CDR1 SGDLS, CDR2 YYNGEE. The CDR3 sequence: CASSIDGLPYNEQFF. CDR3 nucleotide sequence: TGTGCCAGCAGCATAGACGGCCTTCCCTACAATGAGCAGTTCTTC.

The chain has TRBV5-1 and TRBJ2-3, with D tentatively TRBD1 or TRBD2 (5 bases each). The CDR3 consists of 16 residues. Trimming stripped 5 bases from V and 0 bases from J, with 16 bases between. Germline V lookup: CDR1 SGHRS, CDR2 YFSETQ. DNA for the CDR3: TGCGCCAGCAGACTGGGGACGATGGGTAGCACAGATACGCAGTATTTT. It encodes CASRLGTMGSTDTQYF.

The chain carries TRBV7-9 and TRBJ2-1, with D unclear. CDR3 length equals 11 residues. V lost 10 bases and J 7 bases, leaving 11 bases between the germline ends. Germline V gene data show CDR1 as SEHNR and CDR2 as FQNEAQ (reference sequence). CDR3 nucleotides: TGTGCCACTTCCCTGGGTAATGAGCAGTTCTTC. Its protein is CATSLGNEQFF. The full variable domain, in which reference TRBV7-9 and TRBJ2-1 provide the parts outside the CDR3, is DTGVSQNPRHKITKRGQNVTFRCDPISEHNRLYWYRQTLGQGPEFLTYFQNEAQLEKSRLLSDRFSAERPKGSFSTLEIQRTEQGDSAMYLCATSLGNEQFFGPGTRLTVL.

This clonotype was seen ten or more times. The chain has TRBV7-2 and TRBJ2-5; D not resolved. The germline V gene has CDR1 SGHTA and CDR2 FQGNSA. Trimming cost V 5 bases and J 5 bases, with 6 bases left between them. The CDR3 loop spans 11 amino acids. The CDR3 region is CASSPQETQYF. CDR3 sequence (DNA): TGTGCCAGCAGCCCTCAGGAGACCCAGTACTTC.

V usage is TRBV5-4 and J usage is TRBJ1-1, with TRBD1 as a possible D gene (6 bases). V was cut by 9 bases and J by 1 base, with 13 bases left in between. CDR3 size: 13 residues. Looked up from germline, CDR1 is SGHNT and CDR2 is YYREEE (reference sequence). The CDR3 region has the DNA TGTGCCACCCACAGGGAGTGGAACACTGAAGCTTTCTTT. It specifies CATHREWNTEAFF.